This T cell receptor (beta chain) was captured by sequencing in a study of blood T cell repertoires in COVID-19. About the study: Acute and convalescent COVID-19 specimens originated in the United States, Italy and Spain. Sources were T cells, B-cell-depleted T cells, or PBMCs; the material itself was cDNA or gDNA.

The germline V gene has CDR1 WNHNN and CDR2 SYGVQD (reference sequence). Trimming stripped 5 bases from V and 1 base from J, with 14 bases between. This CDR3 comprises 15 residues. Cohorts were determined from participant-reported clinical history. Per the original methods: Reference gene primer amplification gave nucleated cell count estimates. The protocol was immunoSEQ multiplex PCR, while the TCRdb copy is restricted to in-frame clones and leaves out a portion. Clonal size and the V and J genes are those of that table, whereas D and trimming came from the DNA. Among about 250,000 clones, roughly four fifths were seen once, and the ten largest hold over 4%.

The TCR was taken from a man aged 35-49 years who had been exposed to COVID-19. The chain carries TRBV10-1 and TRBJ1-2, with D possibly TRBD1 on 5 matching bases. Material for sequencing was PBMCs or T cells enriched from blood (not recorded which). CDR3 sequence (DNA): TGCGCCAGCAGTCGGTATGTAGGGGTTAACTATGGCTACACCTTC. Translation gives CASSRYVGVNYGYTF.